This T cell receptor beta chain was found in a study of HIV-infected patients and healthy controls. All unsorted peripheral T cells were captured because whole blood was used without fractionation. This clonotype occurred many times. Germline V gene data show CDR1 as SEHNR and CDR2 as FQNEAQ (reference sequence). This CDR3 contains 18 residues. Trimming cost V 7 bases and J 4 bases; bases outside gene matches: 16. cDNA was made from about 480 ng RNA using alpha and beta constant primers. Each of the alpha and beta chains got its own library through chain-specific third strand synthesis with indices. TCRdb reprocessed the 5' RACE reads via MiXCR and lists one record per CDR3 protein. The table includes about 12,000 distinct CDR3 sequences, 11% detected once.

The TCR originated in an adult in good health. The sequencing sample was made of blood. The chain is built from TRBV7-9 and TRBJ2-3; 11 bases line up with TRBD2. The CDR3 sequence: CASTPGASGRSTADTQYF. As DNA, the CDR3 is TGTGCCAGCACCCCGGGCGCTAGCGGGAGGTCTACGGCAGATACGCAGTATTTT. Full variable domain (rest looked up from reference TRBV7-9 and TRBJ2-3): DTGVSQNPRHKITKRGQNVTFRCDPISEHNRLYWYRQTLGQGPEFLTYFQNEAQLEKSRLLSDRFSAERPKGSFSTLEIQRTEQGDSAMYLCASTPGASGRSTADTQYFGPGTRLTVL.